The rows below give T cell receptor beta chains drawn from one sample of a study of shared clonotypes between healthy human individuals. Using immunoSEQ multiplex PCR, the repertoire was profiled, and TCRdb retains in-frame clones only, with some absent. The data hold roughly 2,000,000 clones, with 93% observed a single time. The sample consisted of naive CD8+ T cells from PBMCs. The receptors were gathered from a man aged 18 to 35 in good health. Some clones in this sample may be carry-over from other donors' samples. The CDR3 runs from the conserved cysteine through the conserved F or W. D genes are given only for firm matches. Size values are once, few and many counts, or a class for expanded clones, and some rows have none.

v_gene	d_gene	abundance	j_gene	CDR3nt	CDR3aa
TRBV27	-	-	TRBJ2-5	TGTGCCAGCAGTCCCCGGGAGTACCAAGAGACCCAGTACTTC	CASSPREYQETQYF
TRBV6-7	-	few	TRBJ1-4	TGTGCCCCAGACGGCCCCCGAGAAAAACTGTTTTTT	CAPDGPREKLFF
TRBV27	-	-	TRBJ2-7	TGTGCCAGCAGCCTAACCTTTAAGGGAAGGCACTACGAGCAGTACTTC	CASSLTFKGRHYEQYF
TRBV4-1	TRBD1	-	TRBJ2-7	TGCGCCAGCGGGGGTCGGACAGGGCCCTACGAGCAGTACTTC	CASGGRTGPYEQYF
TRBV4-1	-	-	TRBJ2-5	TGCGCCAGCAGCCAAGCGGGCGGAGAGACCCAGTACTTC	CASSQAGGETQYF
TRBV9	-	-	TRBJ2-2	TGTGCCAGCAGCGTAGGCAGTATCACCGGGGAGCTGTTTTTT	CASSVGSITGELFF
TRBV11-2	-	-	TRBJ2-7	TGTGCCAGCAGCTTAGTAACCCGAGAAGACGAGCAGTACTTC	CASSLVTREDEQYF
TRBV5-1	TRBD2	once	TRBJ2-5	TGCGCCAGCAGCTTGTCGGGGGGTCGGTACTTC	CASSLSGGRYF
TRBV10-3	TRBD2	-	TRBJ2-7	TGTGCCATCAGAGGACTAGCGGTCTACGAGCAGTACTTC	CAIRGLAVYEQYF
TRBV15	-	-	TRBJ2-4	TGTGCCACCAGCAGAGATAGGTCGGGTAGGAACATTCAGTACTTC	CATSRDRSGRNIQYF
TRBV19	-	-	TRBJ1-2	TGTGCCAGTAGTATAGCTATTCGGGCTGCTACCCCCGTGGGCTATGGCTACACCTTC	CASSIAIRAATPVGYGYTF
TRBV6-1	TRBD1	-	TRBJ1-2	TGTGCCAGCAGTGACATGGGACAGAACTATGGCTACACCTTC	CASSDMGQNYGYTF
TRBV19	-	-	TRBJ2-2	TGTGCCAGTAGTTCTGCGGGCCTCTGGTTTGCGGACACCGGGGAGCTGTTTTTT	CASSSAGLWFADTGELFF
TRBV6-5	TRBD2	-	TRBJ2-7	TGTGCCAGCAGTTACTCGGGGGGGGTTAACTCCTACGAGCAGTACTTC	CASSYSGGVNSYEQYF
TRBV7-8	-	-	TRBJ2-7	TGTGCCAGCAGCTTGGAGGTCGGGTGGGGTAGGGGGCAGTACTTC	CASSLEVGWGRGQYF
TRBV4-2	TRBD2	-	TRBJ2-1	TGTGCCAGCAGCACACTAGCGGGAGGATCCAATGAGCAGTTCTTC	CASSTLAGGSNEQFF
TRBV27	TRBD1	-	TRBJ2-1	TGTGCCAGCAGTTGGGGGACAGGGAATGAGCAGTTCTTC	CASSWGTGNEQFF
TRBV6-1	-	-	TRBJ1-3	TGTGCCAGCAGTGAAATATCGTCTGGAAACACCATATATTTT	CASSEISSGNTIYF
TRBV10-3	-	-	TRBJ2-7	TGTGCCATCAGTGATTACTACGAGCAGTACTTC	CAISDYYEQYF
TRBV7-2	-	-	TRBJ1-2	TGTGCCAGCAGCTTAATACTCGGGCGGGGTGGCTACACCTTC	CASSLILGRGGYTF